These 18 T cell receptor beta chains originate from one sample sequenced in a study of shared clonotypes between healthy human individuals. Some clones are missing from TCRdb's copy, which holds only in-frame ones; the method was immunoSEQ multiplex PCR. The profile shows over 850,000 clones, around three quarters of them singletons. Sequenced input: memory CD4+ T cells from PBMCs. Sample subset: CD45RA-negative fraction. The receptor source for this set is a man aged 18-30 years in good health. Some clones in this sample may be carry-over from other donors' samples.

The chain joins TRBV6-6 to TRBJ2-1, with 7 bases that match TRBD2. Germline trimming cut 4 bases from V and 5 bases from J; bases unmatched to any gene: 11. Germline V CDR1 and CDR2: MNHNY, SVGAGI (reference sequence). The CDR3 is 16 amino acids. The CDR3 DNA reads TGTGCCAGCAGTTCTGTAGGGTTAGGGACTAACAATGAGCAGTTCTTC. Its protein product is CASSSVGLGTNNEQFF.

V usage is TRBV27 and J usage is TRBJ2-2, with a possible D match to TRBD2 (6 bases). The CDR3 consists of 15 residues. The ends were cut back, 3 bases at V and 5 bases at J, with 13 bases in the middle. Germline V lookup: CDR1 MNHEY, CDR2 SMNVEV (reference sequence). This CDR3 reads CASSFLFGGTGELFF. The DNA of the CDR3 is TGTGCCAGCAGTTTCCTATTTGGAGGGACCGGGGAGCTGTTTTTT.

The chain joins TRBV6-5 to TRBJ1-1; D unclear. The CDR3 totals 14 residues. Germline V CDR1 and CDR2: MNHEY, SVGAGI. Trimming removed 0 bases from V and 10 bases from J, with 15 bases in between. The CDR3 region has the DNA TGTGCCAGCAGTTACTCGAGGCGCCAGCTCAGAGCTTTCTTT. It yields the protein CASSYSRRQLRAFF.

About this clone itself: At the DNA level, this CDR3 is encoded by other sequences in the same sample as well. CDR3 amino acids: CASSVEQGRTDTQYF. The CDR3 DNA is TGTGCCAGCAGCGTAGAGCAGGGCCGCACAGATACGCAGTATTTT. V is TRBV9 and J is TRBJ2-3; weak D call: TRBD1 (5 bases). CDR1 is SGDLS, CDR2 YYNGEE, per germline. The CDR3 spans 15 residues. The ends were cut back, 0 bases at V and 1 base at J, with 9 bases in the middle.

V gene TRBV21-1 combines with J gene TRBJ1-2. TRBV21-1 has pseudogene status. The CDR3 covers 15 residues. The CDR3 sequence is CASNHQRLGNYGYTF. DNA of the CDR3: TGTGCCAGCAACCACCAAAGACTAGGTAACTATGGCTACACCTTC.

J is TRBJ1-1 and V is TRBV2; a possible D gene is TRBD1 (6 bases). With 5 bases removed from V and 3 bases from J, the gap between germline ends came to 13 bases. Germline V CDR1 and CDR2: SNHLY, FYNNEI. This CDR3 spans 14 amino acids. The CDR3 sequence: CASSRLYRDTEAFF. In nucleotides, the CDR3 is TGTGCCAGCAGTAGACTTTACAGGGACACTGAAGCTTTCTTT. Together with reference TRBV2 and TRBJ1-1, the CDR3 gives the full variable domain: EPEVTQTPSHQVTQMGQEVILRCVPISNHLYFYWYRQILGQKVEFLVSFYNNEISEKSEIFDDQFSVERPDGSNFTLKIRSTKLEDSAMYFCASSRLYRDTEAFFGQGTRLTVV.

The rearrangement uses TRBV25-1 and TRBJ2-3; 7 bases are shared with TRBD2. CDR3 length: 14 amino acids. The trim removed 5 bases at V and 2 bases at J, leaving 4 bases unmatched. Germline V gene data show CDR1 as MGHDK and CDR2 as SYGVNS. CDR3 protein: CASSQAGPTDTQYF. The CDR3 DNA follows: TGTGCCAGCAGTCAAGCGGGACCCACAGATACGCAGTATTTT.

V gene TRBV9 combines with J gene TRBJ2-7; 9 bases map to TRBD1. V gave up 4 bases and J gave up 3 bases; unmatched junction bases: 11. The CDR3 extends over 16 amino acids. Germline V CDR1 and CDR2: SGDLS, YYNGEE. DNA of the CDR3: TGTGCCAGCAGCCCAGACAGGGGGACGACCCACTACGAGCAGTACTTC. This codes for CASSPDRGTTHYEQYF. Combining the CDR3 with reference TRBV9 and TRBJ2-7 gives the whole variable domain DSGVTQTPKHLITATGQRVTLRCSPRSGDLSVYWYQQSLDQGLQFLIQYYNGEERAKGNILERFSAQQFPDLHSELNLSSLELGDSALYFCASSPDRGTTHYEQYFGPGTRLTVT.

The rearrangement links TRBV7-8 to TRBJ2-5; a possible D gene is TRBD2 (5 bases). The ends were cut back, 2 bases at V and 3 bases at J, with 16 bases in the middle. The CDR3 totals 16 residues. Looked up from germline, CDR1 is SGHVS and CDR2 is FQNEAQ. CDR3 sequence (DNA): TGTGCCAGCAGCTTACAGCGCGGGCTTTTTAAAGAGACCCAGTACTTC. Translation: CASSLQRGLFKETQYF.

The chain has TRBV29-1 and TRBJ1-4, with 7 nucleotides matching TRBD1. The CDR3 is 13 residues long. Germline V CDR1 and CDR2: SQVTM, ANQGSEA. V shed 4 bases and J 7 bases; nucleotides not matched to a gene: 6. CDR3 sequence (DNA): TGCAGCGTTGCTACAGGGGTTTCTGAAAAACTGTTTTTT. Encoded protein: CSVATGVSEKLFF.

The CDR3 loop reads CASSLGGAEAKNIQYF. The DNA for the CDR3 is TGTGCCAGCAGCTTAGGAGGGGCCGAGGCCAAAAACATTCAGTACTTC. V is TRBV7-2 and J is TRBJ2-4; D may match TRBD1 or TRBD2 (5 bases each). The CDR3 runs 16 residues. CDR1 SGHTA and CDR2 FQGNSA come from the germline V gene. V was shortened by 1 base and J by 1 base, with 11 bases between the two germline ends.

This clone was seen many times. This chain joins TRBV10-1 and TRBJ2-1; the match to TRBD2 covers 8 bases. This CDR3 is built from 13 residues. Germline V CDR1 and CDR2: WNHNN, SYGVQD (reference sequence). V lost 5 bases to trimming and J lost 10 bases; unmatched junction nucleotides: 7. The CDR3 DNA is TGCGCCAGCAGTCATAATAGCGGGACGGAGCAGTTCTTC. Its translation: CASSHNSGTEQFF.

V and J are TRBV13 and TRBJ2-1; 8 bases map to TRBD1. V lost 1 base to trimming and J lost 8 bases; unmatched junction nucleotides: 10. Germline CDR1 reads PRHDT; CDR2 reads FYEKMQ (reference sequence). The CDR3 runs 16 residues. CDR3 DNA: TGTGCCAGCAGCTTAGCGACGACAGGGGAGGTCGATGAGCAGTTCTTC. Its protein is CASSLATTGEVDEQFF. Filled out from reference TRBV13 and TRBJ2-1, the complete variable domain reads AAGVIQSPRHLIKEKRETATLKCYPIPRHDTVYWYQQGPGQDPQFLISFYEKMQSDKGSIPDRFSAQQFSDYHSELNMSSLELGDSALYFCASSLATTGEVDEQFFGPGTRLTVL.

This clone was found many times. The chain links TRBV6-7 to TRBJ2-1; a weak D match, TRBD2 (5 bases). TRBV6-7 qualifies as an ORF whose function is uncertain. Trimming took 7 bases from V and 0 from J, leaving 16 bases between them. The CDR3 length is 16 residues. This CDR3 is CASTPEGSRSYNEQFF. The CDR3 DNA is TGTGCCAGCACCCCCGAGGGTTCCCGCTCCTACAATGAGCAGTTCTTC.

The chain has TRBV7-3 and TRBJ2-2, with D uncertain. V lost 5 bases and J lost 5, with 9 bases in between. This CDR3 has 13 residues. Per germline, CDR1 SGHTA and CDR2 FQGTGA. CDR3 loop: CASSPARTGELFF. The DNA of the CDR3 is TGTGCCAGCAGCCCCGCTAGGACCGGGGAGCTGTTTTTT. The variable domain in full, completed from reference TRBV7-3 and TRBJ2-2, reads GAGVSQTPSNKVTEKGKYVELRCDPISGHTALYWYRQSLGQGPEFLIYFQGTGAADDSGLPNDRFFAVRPEGSVSTLKIQRTERGDSAVYLCASSPARTGELFFGEGSRLTVL.

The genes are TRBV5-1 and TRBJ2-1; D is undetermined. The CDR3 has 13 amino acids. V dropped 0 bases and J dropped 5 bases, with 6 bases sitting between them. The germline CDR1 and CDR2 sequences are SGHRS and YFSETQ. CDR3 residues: CASSLERNNEQFF. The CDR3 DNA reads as TGCGCCAGCAGCTTGGAAAGAAACAATGAGCAGTTCTTC.

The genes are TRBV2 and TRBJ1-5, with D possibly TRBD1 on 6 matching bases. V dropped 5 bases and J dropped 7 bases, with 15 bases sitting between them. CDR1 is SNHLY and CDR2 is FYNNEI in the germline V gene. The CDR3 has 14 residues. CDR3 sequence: CASSTQGSGQPQHF. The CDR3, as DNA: TGTGCCAGCAGTACCCAGGGGAGCGGGCAGCCCCAGCATTTT.

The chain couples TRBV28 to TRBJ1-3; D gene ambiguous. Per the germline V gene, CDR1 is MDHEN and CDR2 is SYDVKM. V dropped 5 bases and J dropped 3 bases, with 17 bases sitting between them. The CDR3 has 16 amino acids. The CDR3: CASSPLDSDGGNTIYF. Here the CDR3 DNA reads TGTGCCAGCAGTCCCTTGGACTCCGACGGTGGAAACACCATATATTTT.